This T cell receptor (beta chain) was sequenced for a study of shared clonotypes between healthy human individuals. General study findings and limits: Sequencing depth was expected to affect clonotype sharing among donors. Even with large depth, rarefaction showed that sorted-subset sequencing was incomplete.

A note on this clone: The antigen is not known.

Germline V gives CDR1 LNHDA, CDR2 SQIVND (reference sequence). This CDR3 has 16 residues. Trimming cost V 2 bases and J 5 bases, with 13 bases left between them. Sequencing was at deep level. Repertoires were generated with immunoSEQ multiplex PCR, while TCRdb's copy carries only in-frame clones and drops some. The sample lists 2,100,000 or so clones, around 95% seen once, with less than 0.15% in the top ten. The source is a man aged 18 to 29 in good health. V gene TRBV19 combines with J gene TRBJ1-6; D is ambiguous. Sequencing was carried out using naive CD4+ T cells sorted from blood. Subset in this sample: CD45RA+ positively selected. Written as DNA, the CDR3 is TGTGCCAGTAGTATATTGATAGGACCTAATAATTCACCCCTCCACTTT. Protein: CASSILIGPNNSPLHF.